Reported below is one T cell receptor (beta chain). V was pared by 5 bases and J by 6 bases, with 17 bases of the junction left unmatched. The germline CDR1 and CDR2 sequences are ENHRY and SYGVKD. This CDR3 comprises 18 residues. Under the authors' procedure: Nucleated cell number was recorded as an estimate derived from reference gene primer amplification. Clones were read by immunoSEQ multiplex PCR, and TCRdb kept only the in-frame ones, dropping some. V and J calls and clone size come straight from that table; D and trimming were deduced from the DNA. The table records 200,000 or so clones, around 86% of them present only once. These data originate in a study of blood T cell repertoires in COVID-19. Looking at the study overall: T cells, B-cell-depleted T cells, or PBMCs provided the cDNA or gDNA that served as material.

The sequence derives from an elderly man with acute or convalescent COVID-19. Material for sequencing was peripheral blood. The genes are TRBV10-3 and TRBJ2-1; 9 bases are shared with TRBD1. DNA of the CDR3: TGTGCCATCAGTAAAAACACCGGGACAGGGACCGGACTCAATGAGCAGTTCTTC. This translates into CAISKNTGTGTGLNEQFF.